This TCR beta chain stems from a study of blood T cell repertoires in COVID-19. The CDR3 is made up of 13 amino acids. V was clipped by 0 bases and J by 5 bases, with 7 bases between them. Germline lookup yields CDR1 LGHDT and CDR2 YNNKEL (reference sequence). Some clones are missing from TCRdb's copy, which holds only in-frame ones; the method was immunoSEQ multiplex PCR. The sample carries about 150,000 clones, about 88% recorded once. This TCR was sampled from a man aged 50-60 years who had recovered from COVID-19. What was sequenced was PBMCs or T cells enriched from blood (not recorded which). V is TRBV3-1 (or the pseudogene TRBV3-2) and J is TRBJ2-5; tentatively, D is TRBD2 (6 bases). This CDR3 is CASSQDAGETQYF. As DNA, the CDR3 is TGTGCCAGCAGCCAAGATGCGGGGGAGACCCAGTACTTC.